The rows below give T cell receptor beta chains drawn from one sample of a study of blood T cell repertoires in COVID-19. Profiled with immunoSEQ multiplex PCR; TCRdb holds only in-frame clones, not every one. The table shows about 27,000 clones, with 85% to 90% occurring only once. What was sequenced was peripheral blood. The receptors originated from a man in his 70s with active COVID-19. Each CDR3 is given with its conserved first and last residue. The order of the fields is J gene, D gene, V gene, clone size, CDR3 protein, CDR3 DNA. A D gene is named only where the DNA matches it firmly. Size values are once, few and many counts, or a class for expanded clones, and some rows have none.

j_call: TRBJ1-1; d_call: NA; v_call: TRBV14; clone_size: NA; cdr3_aa: CASSQDMNTEAFF; cdr3_nt: TGTGCCAGCAGCCAGGACATGAACACTGAAGCTTTCTTT
j_call: TRBJ2-7; d_call: NA; v_call: TRBV4-3; clone_size: NA; cdr3_aa: CASSQEGSYGEQYF; cdr3_nt: TGCGCCAGCAGCCAAGAGGGCAGCTATGGGGAGCAGTACTTC
j_call: TRBJ2-7; d_call: NA; v_call: TRBV5-1; clone_size: NA; cdr3_aa: CASSFQGLGYEQYF; cdr3_nt: TGCGCCAGCAGCTTCCAGGGACTTGGCTACGAGCAGTACTTC
j_call: TRBJ2-5; d_call: TRBD2; v_call: TRBV2; clone_size: NA; cdr3_aa: CASSDGRGGGETQYF; cdr3_nt: TGTGCCAGCAGTGACGGGCGGGGGGGAGGTGAGACCCAGTACTTC
j_call: TRBJ2-7; d_call: TRBD2; v_call: TRBV5-1; clone_size: NA; cdr3_aa: CASSPGTSGYEQYF; cdr3_nt: TGCGCCAGCAGCCCCGGGACTAGCGGCTACGAGCAGTACTTC
j_call: TRBJ1-1; d_call: NA; v_call: TRBV5-1; clone_size: few; cdr3_aa: CASTLGQINTEAFF; cdr3_nt: TGCGCCAGCACCCTTGGACAGATCAACACTGAAGCTTTCTTT
j_call: TRBJ2-3; d_call: NA; v_call: TRBV6-5; clone_size: NA; cdr3_aa: CASRPIETDTQYF; cdr3_nt: TGTGCCAGCAGACCGATAGAGACAGATACGCAGTATTTT
j_call: TRBJ2-1; d_call: NA; v_call: TRBV5-1; clone_size: NA; cdr3_aa: CASSLQTGSSYNEQFF; cdr3_nt: TGCGCCAGCAGCCTTCAGACTGGTAGCTCCTACAATGAGCAGTTCTTC
j_call: TRBJ2-5; d_call: NA; v_call: TRBV7-9; clone_size: NA; cdr3_aa: CASSLAPEYQETQYF; cdr3_nt: TGTGCCAGCAGCTTAGCGCCGGAGTACCAAGAGACCCAGTACTTC
j_call: TRBJ2-1; d_call: NA; v_call: TRBV5-4; clone_size: NA; cdr3_aa: CASSTSRQGGGEQFF; cdr3_nt: TGTGCCAGCAGCACCTCTCGACAGGGAGGAGGTGAGCAGTTCTTC
j_call: TRBJ1-5; d_call: TRBD1; v_call: TRBV5-1; clone_size: NA; cdr3_aa: CASSKTGGVNQPQHF; cdr3_nt: TGCGCCAGCAGCAAGACAGGGGGGGTTAATCAGCCCCAGCATTTT
j_call: TRBJ1-6; d_call: NA; v_call: TRBV5-4; clone_size: few; cdr3_aa: CASSLPGNNSPLHF; cdr3_nt: TGTGCCAGCAGCTTACCAGGGAATAATTCACCCCTCCACTTT
j_call: TRBJ1-1; d_call: NA; v_call: TRBV4-3; clone_size: NA; cdr3_aa: CASSQVALGGTEAFF; cdr3_nt: TGCGCCAGCAGCCAAGTCGCCCTAGGGGGAACTGAAGCTTTCTTT
j_call: TRBJ2-3; d_call: NA; v_call: TRBV3-1/TRBV3-2; clone_size: NA; cdr3_aa: CASRLGATQYF; cdr3_nt: TGTGCCAGCAGGCTGGGGGCAACGCAGTATTTT
j_call: TRBJ1-3; d_call: TRBD1; v_call: TRBV5-5; clone_size: NA; cdr3_aa: CASSLAAGQVIGNTIYF; cdr3_nt: TGTGCCAGCAGCTTGGCGGCGGGACAGGTTATTGGAAACACCATATATTTT
j_call: TRBJ2-7; d_call: TRBD1; v_call: TRBV7-9; clone_size: NA; cdr3_aa: CASSPGQGYEQYF; cdr3_nt: TGTGCCAGCAGCCCGGGACAGGGCTACGAGCAGTACTTC
j_call: TRBJ1-4; d_call: TRBD1; v_call: TRBV4-2; clone_size: NA; cdr3_aa: CASSRRDRDNEKLFF; cdr3_nt: TGTGCCAGCAGCCGAAGGGACAGGGACAATGAAAAACTGTTTTTT
j_call: TRBJ2-1; d_call: TRBD1; v_call: TRBV13; clone_size: NA; cdr3_aa: CASSLWGQGAGEQFF; cdr3_nt: TGTGCCAGCAGCTTATGGGGCCAGGGGGCGGGTGAGCAGTTCTTC
j_call: TRBJ2-7; d_call: NA; v_call: TRBV7-9; clone_size: NA; cdr3_aa: CASSLREQGYGEQYF; cdr3_nt: TGTGCCAGCAGCTTACGTGAACAGGGTTATGGCGAGCAGTACTTC
j_call: TRBJ1-4; d_call: NA; v_call: TRBV27; clone_size: NA; cdr3_aa: CASSWGGTAEKLFF; cdr3_nt: TGTGCCAGCAGTTGGGGGGGGACGGCTGAAAAACTGTTTTTT
j_call: TRBJ1-3; d_call: TRBD1; v_call: TRBV7-2; clone_size: NA; cdr3_aa: CASSPRDREGTIYF; cdr3_nt: TGTGCCAGCAGCCCCCGGGACAGGGAAGGCACCATATATTTT
j_call: TRBJ1-5; d_call: TRBD1; v_call: TRBV2; clone_size: NA; cdr3_aa: CASSYPGQGSQPQHF; cdr3_nt: TGTGCCAGCAGTTACCCGGGACAGGGAAGCCAGCCCCAGCATTTT
j_call: TRBJ2-3; d_call: TRBD1; v_call: TRBV6-4; clone_size: NA; cdr3_aa: CASSDSGTVTDTQYF; cdr3_nt: TGTGCCAGCAGTGACTCTGGGACAGTCACAGATACGCAGTATTTT
j_call: TRBJ1-3; d_call: NA; v_call: TRBV30; clone_size: NA; cdr3_aa: CAWRISPHGTIYF; cdr3_nt: TGTGCCTGGAGAATATCGCCCCACGGCACCATATATTTT
j_call: TRBJ1-5; d_call: TRBD1; v_call: TRBV30; clone_size: NA; cdr3_aa: CAWTGQGTNQPQHF; cdr3_nt: TGTGCCTGGACTGGACAGGGGACTAATCAGCCCCAGCATTTT
j_call: TRBJ2-2; d_call: TRBD1; v_call: TRBV5-5; clone_size: NA; cdr3_aa: CASSQTQGAGTGELFF; cdr3_nt: TGTGCCAGCAGCCAAACCCAGGGGGCAGGGACCGGGGAGCTGTTTTTT
j_call: TRBJ1-5; d_call: NA; v_call: TRBV5-5; clone_size: once; cdr3_aa: CASSPQGQHNQPQHF; cdr3_nt: TGTGCCAGCAGCCCCCAGGGGCAGCACAATCAGCCCCAGCATTTT
j_call: TRBJ2-5; d_call: NA; v_call: TRBV9; clone_size: NA; cdr3_aa: CASSRRGQETQYF; cdr3_nt: TGTGCCAGCAGTCGTAGAGGGCAAGAGACCCAGTACTTC
j_call: TRBJ1-3; d_call: NA; v_call: TRBV3-1/TRBV3-2; clone_size: NA; cdr3_aa: CASSQGAGRRKDSGNTIYF; cdr3_nt: TGTGCCAGCAGCCAAGGAGCAGGCCGAAGGAAGGACTCTGGAAACACCATATATTTT
j_call: TRBJ1-1; d_call: TRBD1; v_call: TRBV7-9; clone_size: NA; cdr3_aa: CASQRPGTGVTEAFF; cdr3_nt: TGTGCCAGCCAAAGGCCCGGGACAGGGGTAACTGAAGCTTTCTTT
j_call: TRBJ2-7; d_call: NA; v_call: TRBV5-1; clone_size: NA; cdr3_aa: CASSLDFGQTTTTYEQYF; cdr3_nt: TGCGCCAGCAGCTTGGACTTTGGACAGACTACGACTACCTACGAGCAGTACTTC
j_call: TRBJ1-4; d_call: NA; v_call: TRBV2; clone_size: NA; cdr3_aa: CACHGNPLATNEKLFF; cdr3_nt: TGTGCCTGCCATGGCAATCCTTTAGCCACTAATGAAAAACTGTTTTTT
j_call: TRBJ2-1; d_call: NA; v_call: TRBV27; clone_size: once; cdr3_aa: CASSQGWNEQFF; cdr3_nt: TGTGCCAGCAGTCAGGGTTGGAATGAGCAGTTCTTC
j_call: TRBJ2-1; d_call: TRBD2; v_call: TRBV20-1; clone_size: NA; cdr3_aa: CSASRGDAYNEQFF; cdr3_nt: TGCAGTGCTAGTCGGGGGGACGCCTACAATGAGCAGTTCTTC
j_call: TRBJ1-3; d_call: NA; v_call: TRBV19; clone_size: NA; cdr3_aa: CASSRTGVNSGNTIYF; cdr3_nt: TGTGCCAGTAGTCGAACCGGGGTGAACTCTGGAAACACCATATATTTT
j_call: TRBJ2-2; d_call: NA; v_call: TRBV9; clone_size: NA; cdr3_aa: CASSPGGGGLFF; cdr3_nt: TGTGCCAGCAGCCCGGGTGGAGGTGGGCTGTTTTTT
j_call: TRBJ2-7; d_call: NA; v_call: TRBV7-2; clone_size: NA; cdr3_aa: CASSLDWTDAYEQYF; cdr3_nt: TGTGCCAGCAGCTTAGACTGGACAGACGCCTACGAGCAGTACTTC
j_call: TRBJ2-7; d_call: TRBD2; v_call: TRBV11-1; clone_size: NA; cdr3_aa: CASSLGTSGGYYEQYF; cdr3_nt: TGTGCCAGCAGCTTAGGAACTAGCGGGGGGTACTACGAGCAGTACTTC
j_call: TRBJ2-4; d_call: NA; v_call: TRBV19; clone_size: NA; cdr3_aa: CASLPRQGGDIQYF; cdr3_nt: TGTGCCAGTCTTCCGCGGCAGGGTGGGGACATTCAGTACTTC
j_call: TRBJ2-5; d_call: NA; v_call: TRBV6-1; clone_size: NA; cdr3_aa: CASSEPLAMKTQYF; cdr3_nt: TGTGCCAGCAGTGAACCCCTAGCGATGAAGACCCAGTACTTC
j_call: TRBJ1-1; d_call: NA; v_call: TRBV7-2; clone_size: NA; cdr3_aa: CASSLRHASTAFF; cdr3_nt: TGTGCCAGCAGCTTGCGACACGCAAGCACAGCTTTCTTT
j_call: TRBJ1-2; d_call: NA; v_call: TRBV3-1/TRBV3-2; clone_size: NA; cdr3_aa: CASSQEADTYGYTF; cdr3_nt: TGTGCCAGCAGCCAGGAGGCGGATACCTATGGCTACACCTTC
j_call: TRBJ1-1; d_call: NA; v_call: TRBV19; clone_size: NA; cdr3_aa: CATEGGLNTEAFF; cdr3_nt: TGTGCCACCGAGGGAGGGCTCAACACTGAAGCTTTCTTT
j_call: TRBJ2-7; d_call: NA; v_call: TRBV12-2; clone_size: NA; cdr3_aa: CASRTRSGGYEQYF; cdr3_nt: TGTGCAAGTCGCACCCGGTCAGGGGGGTACGAGCAGTACTTC
j_call: TRBJ2-4; d_call: TRBD2; v_call: TRBV12-3/TRBV12-4; clone_size: NA; cdr3_aa: CASTRSGGVQYF; cdr3_nt: TGTGCCAGCACCCGCTCCGGGGGGGTTCAGTACTTC
j_call: TRBJ1-6; d_call: NA; v_call: TRBV6-1; clone_size: NA; cdr3_aa: CASSERDTQNSPLHF; cdr3_nt: TGTGCCAGCAGTGAGAGGGACACCCAAAATTCACCCCTCCACTTT
j_call: TRBJ2-7; d_call: NA; v_call: TRBV6-2/TRBV6-3; clone_size: NA; cdr3_aa: CASSYSIRLLAYEQYF; cdr3_nt: TGTGCCAGCAGTTACTCGATAAGACTTCTTGCCTACGAGCAGTACTTC
j_call: TRBJ1-6; d_call: NA; v_call: TRBV12-3/TRBV12-4; clone_size: NA; cdr3_aa: CASTPGVGSPLHF; cdr3_nt: TGTGCCAGCACCCCAGGGGTCGGTTCACCCCTCCACTTT
j_call: TRBJ1-2; d_call: NA; v_call: TRBV6-2/TRBV6-3; clone_size: once; cdr3_aa: CASSYAESPIF; cdr3_nt: TGTGCCAGCAGTTACGCGGAGTCCCCGATCTTC
j_call: TRBJ2-1; d_call: NA; v_call: TRBV29-1; clone_size: NA; cdr3_aa: CSARITGTEQFF; cdr3_nt: TGCAGCGCCCGAATAACAGGGACCGAGCAGTTCTTC
j_call: TRBJ1-2; d_call: NA; v_call: TRBV5-4; clone_size: NA; cdr3_aa: CASSPDSNYGYTF; cdr3_nt: TGTGCCAGCAGCCCGGACAGTAACTATGGCTACACCTTC
j_call: TRBJ1-5; d_call: NA; v_call: TRBV6-2/TRBV6-3; clone_size: NA; cdr3_aa: CASSPAGVSNQPQHF; cdr3_nt: TGTGCCAGCAGTCCGGCGGGGGTTAGCAATCAGCCCCAGCATTTT
j_call: TRBJ1-2; d_call: NA; v_call: TRBV18; clone_size: NA; cdr3_aa: CASSMTGDYGYTF; cdr3_nt: TGTGCCAGCTCCATGACAGGTGACTATGGCTACACCTTC